The 30 T cell receptor beta chains in this list originate from one sample, sequenced in a study of T cell responses to AZD1222 COVID-19 vaccine. Assay: immunoSEQ multiplex PCR; the TCRdb copy retains only in-frame clones and omits some. Among about 160,000 clones listed, 90% to 95% were seen once. Sequenced material: peripheral blood, taken 28 days after the second AZD1222 dose. Every receptor here comes from an adult who received the AZD1222 COVID-19 vaccine.

The gene calls are TRBV21-1 and TRBJ1-1. TRBV21-1 is a recognized pseudogene. CDR3 length equals 17 residues. In DNA, the CDR3 is TGTGCCAGCACTCTCCAAGGCGGACGAGCCGGTGGCACTGAAGCTTTCTTT. Translated: CASTLQGGRAGGTEAFF.

This chain links TRBV30 with TRBJ2-2, with D perhaps TRBD1 (6 bases). CDR3 size: 14 residues. CDR1 GTSNPN and CDR2 SVGIG come from the germline V gene (reference sequence). V was cut by 7 bases and J by 0 bases, with 12 bases left in between. DNA of the CDR3: TGTGCCTCGCCCAAGGGGGCGAACACCGGGGAGCTGTTTTTT. Protein product: CASPKGANTGELFF.

The rearrangement links TRBV9 to TRBJ1-1; 8 bases map to TRBD1. The CDR3 has 13 amino acids. J gave up 10 bases and V 4 bases, and 9 bases lay outside the gene matches. In germline, CDR1 is SGDLS, CDR2 YYNGEE. In nucleotides, the CDR3 is TGTGCCAGCAGCCCCCGGACAGGGTACGCAGCTTTCTTT. This sequence encodes CASSPRTGYAAFF.

The chain is built from TRBV5-1 and TRBJ1-3, with a weak D call TRBD1 (5 bases). CDR1 SGHRS and CDR2 YFSETQ come from the germline V gene. CDR3 length: 16 amino acids. The V end lost 1 base, the J end lost 0 bases, and 11 bases lay between the germline ends. CDR3 bases: TGCGCCAGCAGCTTGTGGGGCAGTCGCTCTGGAAACACCATATATTTT. Its protein is CASSLWGSRSGNTIYF.

In its sample, this clone was seen a few times. This rearrangement joins TRBV6-5 to TRBJ1-2; 7 positions match TRBD1. The CDR3 has 15 residues. The ends lost 2 bases at V and 3 bases at J; junction bases unmatched: 6. From germline, CDR1 is MNHEY and CDR2 SVGAGI. CDR3 sequence: CASSYPTGQDYGYTF. CDR3 sequence (DNA): TGTGCCAGCAGTTACCCGACTGGACAGGACTATGGCTACACCTTC.

J is TRBJ1-6 and V is TRBV19; tentatively, D is TRBD1 (6 bases). The CDR3 is 14 residues long. Deletions cut 1 base from V and 9 bases from J, with 10 bases between. CDR1 and CDR2 from the germline V gene are LNHDA and SQIVND (reference sequence). CDR3 in amino acids: CASSIARGTSPLHF. As DNA, the CDR3 is TGTGCCAGTAGTATAGCCAGGGGAACTTCACCCCTCCACTTT.

The CDR3 here is CASSGSPARNEQFF. CDR3 DNA: TGCGCCAGCAGCGGATCACCCGCCCGCAATGAGCAGTTCTTC. The chain carries TRBV10-2 and TRBJ2-1; no firm D call. Germline V CDR1 and CDR2: WSHSY, SAAADI. Deletions cut 6 bases from V and 6 bases from J, with 15 bases between. The CDR3 consists of 14 residues.

This chain joins TRBV18 and TRBJ1-3; D is unresolved. Per the germline V gene, CDR1 is KGHSH and CDR2 is LQKENI. Trimming removed 2 bases at V and 4 bases at J, with 6 bases between. The CDR3 is 13 amino acids. The CDR3 DNA sequence: TGTGCCAGCTCACCATCAATGGGAAACACCATATATTTT. Its translation is CASSPSMGNTIYF.

V and J are TRBV6-5 and TRBJ2-7; 7 nucleotides align to TRBD2. The CDR3 length is 13 residues. J gave up 5 bases and V 0 bases, and 1 base lay outside the gene matches. Germline CDR1 and CDR2: MNHEY and SVGAGI. CDR3 DNA sequence: TGTGCCAGCAGTTACTCGGGAGGGAACGAGCAGTACTTC. It codes for CASSYSGGNEQYF.

J is TRBJ2-5 and V is TRBV3-1 (or the pseudogene TRBV3-2), with 8 positions matching TRBD2. The CDR3 runs 16 residues. The V gene end was trimmed by 1 base and the J gene end by 5 bases; junction bases not matched to a gene: 9. CDR1 and CDR2 from the germline V gene are LGHDT and YNNKEL (reference sequence). CDR3 bases: TGTGCCAGCAGCCAAGTCCTCACTAGCGGCTGGGAGACCCAGTACTTC. This encodes CASSQVLTSGWETQYF.

The V gene is TRBV27, the J gene TRBJ1-1, with D possibly TRBD1 on 6 matching bases. The CDR3 spans 11 residues. Germline V gene lookup returns CDR1 MNHEY and CDR2 SMNVEV (reference sequence). V was shortened by 9 bases and J by 7 bases, with 12 bases between the two germline ends. CDR3 protein: CASTGYREAFF. The DNA of the CDR3 is TGTGCCAGTACAGGGTACCGTGAAGCTTTCTTT.

With respect to this clone: This CDR3 is also generated by other DNA sequences in the sample. The chain uses TRBV3-1 (or the pseudogene TRBV3-2) and TRBJ1-2; D is unclear. V gave up 1 base and J gave up 4 bases, with 4 bases separating them. Germline V gene data show CDR1 as LGHDT and CDR2 as YNNKEL (reference sequence). The CDR3 spans 12 residues. Here the CDR3 reads CASSQGGYGYTF. The DNA for the CDR3 is TGTGCCAGCAGCCAAGGGGGCTATGGCTACACCTTC.

The genes are TRBV5-5 and TRBJ2-6; 12 nucleotides align to TRBD1. Per germline, CDR1 SGHKS and CDR2 YYEKEE (reference sequence). The V gene end was trimmed by 5 bases and the J gene end by 0 bases; junction bases not matched to a gene: 6. This CDR3 region has 18 residues. The CDR3 nucleotides are TGTGCCAGCAGACTTCCGGGACAGGGGGCCTCTGGGGCCAACGTCCTGACTTTC. Translating it yields CASRLPGQGASGANVLTF.

The sample holds one count of this clone. V and J are TRBV4-1 and TRBJ1-2, with D tentatively TRBD1 (6 bases). V gave up 0 bases and J gave up 3 bases, with 11 bases separating them. Per germline, CDR1 MGHRA and CDR2 YSYEKL. The CDR3 has 15 residues. The CDR3: CASSQDGGRYYGYTF. The DNA of the CDR3 is TGCGCCAGCAGCCAAGATGGGGGGCGATACTATGGCTACACCTTC.

The chain links TRBV7-2 to TRBJ2-1; perhaps TRBD1 as D (6 bases). Looked up from germline, CDR1 is SGHTA and CDR2 is FQGNSA. Trimming shortened V by 5 bases and J by 5 bases, and 13 bases separated the two germline ends. This CDR3 contains 14 residues. CDR3 sequence reads: CASSLYSGDNEQFF. CDR3 nucleotide sequence: TGTGCCAGCAGCCTTTATTCAGGGGACAATGAGCAGTTCTTC.

The J gene is TRBJ2-4, the V gene TRBV6-1; the match to TRBD2 covers 7 bases. The CDR3 runs 16 residues. V shed 2 bases, J shed 3 bases, and the junction held 7 bases outside the gene matches. From germline, CDR1 is MNHNS and CDR2 SASEGT. The CDR3 region is CASSEYGGVDKNIQYF. In DNA form, the CDR3 reads TGTGCCAGCAGTGAATATGGGGGGGTGGACAAAAACATTCAGTACTTC.

The V gene is TRBV2, the J gene TRBJ1-5, with D tentatively TRBD1 (6 bases). The CDR3 loop spans 14 amino acids. The ends were cut back, 6 bases at V and 4 bases at J, with 13 bases in the middle. The germline gives CDR1 SNHLY, CDR2 FYNNEI. CDR3 coding DNA: TGTGCCAGCAGCCCAGGGGTGAGGAATCAGCCCCAGCATTTT. Encoded protein: CASSPGVRNQPQHF.

The V call is TRBV27, the J call TRBJ1-2, with D perhaps TRBD1 (5 bases). The germline CDR1 and CDR2 sequences are MNHEY and SMNVEV (reference sequence). Trimming removed 2 bases from V and 8 bases from J, with 15 bases in between. This CDR3 has 14 residues. The CDR3 DNA reads as TGTGCCAGCAGTTTACCCCGGACCTGGGGGGGCTACACCTTC. Translated, it gives CASSLPRTWGGYTF.

The chain employs TRBV6-1 and TRBJ2-5, with 8 nucleotides matching TRBD2. CDR3 length: 18 residues. The junction had 10 bases not matched to a gene; V was cut back by 0 bases and J by 1 base. Germline V CDR1 and CDR2: MNHNS, SASEGT. The CDR3 coding sequence is TGTGCCAGCAGTGAAGCGCTTCTGGCTAGCGGGCCCCAAGAGACCCAGTACTTC. Translation gives CASSEALLASGPQETQYF.

The rearrangement links TRBV7-3 to TRBJ2-2; 7 positions match TRBD2. Unmatched junction bases numbered 5, after V lost 4 bases and J lost 0 bases. CDR1 SGHTA and CDR2 FQGTGA come from the germline V gene. The CDR3 extends over 16 amino acids. Written as DNA, the CDR3 is TGTGCCAGCAGCTCCCGGGGAGGGCCGAACACCGGGGAGCTGTTTTTT. Protein sequence: CASSSRGGPNTGELFF.

The gene calls are TRBV14 and TRBJ1-6; possible D gene TRBD1, 5 bases. Germline V gene data show CDR1 as SGHDN and CDR2 as FVKESK. Trimming cost V 4 bases and J 4 bases, with 14 bases left between them. The CDR3 consists of 16 residues. The CDR3 DNA sequence: TGTGCCAGCAGCCGATTAAGGGACGGGTATAATTCACCCCTCCACTTT. Translating gives CASSRLRDGYNSPLHF.

The rearrangement joins TRBV6-5 to TRBJ2-7, with D perhaps matching TRBD2 (6 bases). CDR3 length: 14 residues. V was shortened by 4 bases and J by 5 bases, with 15 bases between the two germline ends. The germline gives CDR1 MNHEY, CDR2 SVGAGI. Here the CDR3 DNA reads TGTGCCAGCAGTTTCCCCGGGACTCCCAACGAGCAGTACTTC. As protein: CASSFPGTPNEQYF.

The chain carries TRBV7-6 and TRBJ1-2; D remains unclear. The length of the CDR3 is 13 residues. Trimming pared 4 bases from V and 6 bases from J, leaving 12 bases between. Germline V gene data show CDR1 as SGHVS and CDR2 as FNYEAQ. This chain's CDR3 is CASSYYSKDGYTF. The CDR3 DNA reads as TGTGCCAGCAGCTATTACAGCAAAGATGGCTACACCTTC.

The chain has TRBV9 and TRBJ2-1, with a tentative D call TRBD1 (6 bases). Germline lookup yields CDR1 SGDLS and CDR2 YYNGEE. This CDR3 spans 12 amino acids. V was cut by 1 base and J by 10 bases, with 9 bases left in between. CDR3 residues: CASSVTGTEQFF. The CDR3 bases are TGTGCCAGCAGCGTAACCGGGACAGAGCAGTTCTTC.

This clone appeared once. This rearrangement joins TRBV6-5 to TRBJ2-2; D is undetermined. Trimming left V 7 bases short and J 2 bases short, with 8 bases between. Germline V gene sequence: CDR1 MNHEY, CDR2 SVGAGI. There are 13 residues in the CDR3. Here the CDR3 DNA reads TGTGCCAGCACCGGGCGTAACACCGGGGAGCTGTTTTTT. Amino acids: CASTGRNTGELFF.

The CDR3 protein is CASSPNLNSPLHF. CDR3 coding DNA: TGTGCCAGCAGTCCTAACCTAAATTCACCCCTCCACTTT. This chain links TRBV6-6 with TRBJ1-6; D gene uncertain. The CDR3 totals 13 residues. Trimming left V 5 bases short and J 7 bases short, with 9 bases between. The germline CDR1 and CDR2 sequences are MNHNY and SVGAGI (reference sequence).

The V and J genes are TRBV7-2 and TRBJ2-1; D might be TRBD1 (5 bases). Germline loops: CDR1 SGHTA, CDR2 FQGNSA. This CDR3 has 15 amino acids. Trimming left V 1 base short and J 2 bases short, with 9 bases between. This chain's CDR3 is CASSLGGGPYNEQFF. The CDR3 DNA reads as TGTGCCAGCAGCTTAGGGGGCGGTCCCTACAATGAGCAGTTCTTC.

V usage is TRBV5-1 and J usage is TRBJ1-2, with 7 positions matching TRBD1. The length of the CDR3 is 15 residues. In germline, CDR1 is SGHRS, CDR2 YFSETQ. After removal of 4 bases from V and 0 bases from J, the junction contained 6 bases not matched to a gene. CDR3 protein: CASSPRTGSNYGYTF. Written as DNA, the CDR3 is TGCGCCAGCAGCCCAAGGACAGGTTCTAACTATGGCTACACCTTC.

About this clone itself: Additional DNA sequences in this sample encode the identical CDR3. The chain uses TRBV19 and TRBJ1-1; no clear D gene. The CDR3 consists of 13 residues. The germline CDR1 and CDR2 sequences are LNHDA and SQIVND (reference sequence). Trimming stripped 5 bases from V and 1 base from J, with 8 bases between. CDR3 nucleotide sequence: TGTGCCAGTAGTGGGCAAGGGAACACTGAAGCTTTCTTT. It is translated as CASSGQGNTEAFF.

J is TRBJ1-1 and V is TRBV7-6; tentatively, D is TRBD1 (5 bases). The CDR3 consists of 13 residues. Trimming pared 5 bases from V and 1 base from J, leaving 8 bases between. The germline V gene has CDR1 SGHVS and CDR2 FNYEAQ. As DNA, the CDR3 is TGTGCCAGCAGCACACAGGAGAACACTGAAGCTTTCTTT. This translates into CASSTQENTEAFF.